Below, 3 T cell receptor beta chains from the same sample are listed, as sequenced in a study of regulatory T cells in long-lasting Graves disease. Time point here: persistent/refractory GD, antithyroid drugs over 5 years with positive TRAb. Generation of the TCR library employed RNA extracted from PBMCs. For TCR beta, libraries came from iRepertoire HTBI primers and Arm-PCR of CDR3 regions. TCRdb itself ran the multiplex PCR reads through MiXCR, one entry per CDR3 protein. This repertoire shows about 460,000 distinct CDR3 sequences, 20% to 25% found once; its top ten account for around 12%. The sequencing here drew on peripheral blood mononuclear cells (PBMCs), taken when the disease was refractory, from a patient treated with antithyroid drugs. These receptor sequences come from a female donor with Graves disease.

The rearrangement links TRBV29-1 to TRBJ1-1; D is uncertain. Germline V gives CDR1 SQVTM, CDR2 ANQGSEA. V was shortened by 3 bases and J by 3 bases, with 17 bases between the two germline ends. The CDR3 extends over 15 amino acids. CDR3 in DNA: TGCAGCGTTGACAGAGTCTCACGTTGGGACACTGAAGCTTTCTTT. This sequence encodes CSVDRVSRWDTEAFF.

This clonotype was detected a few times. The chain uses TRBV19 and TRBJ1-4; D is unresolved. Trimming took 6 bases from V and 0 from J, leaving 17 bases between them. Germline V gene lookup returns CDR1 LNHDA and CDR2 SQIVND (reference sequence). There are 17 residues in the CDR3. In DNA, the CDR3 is TGTGCCAGTAGCCTAGGAAAGGGAAGGCCAACTAATGAAAAACTGTTTTTT. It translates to CASSLGKGRPTNEKLFF.

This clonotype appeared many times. The CDR3 sequence is CASSPGDRGGETQYF. In DNA form, the CDR3 reads TGTGCCAGCAGCCCGGGGGACAGGGGGGGAGAGACCCAGTACTTC. The V call is TRBV11-2, the J call TRBJ2-5, with TRBD1 identical over 11 bases. The germline gives CDR1 SGHAT, CDR2 FQNNGV. The CDR3 totals 15 residues. J lost 4 bases, V lost 5 bases, and 6 bases had no gene match.